The clone carrying this T cell receptor (beta chain) showed up just a few times. Its target is not known. These data come from a study of T cell repertoires in cytomegalovirus infection. Looking at the study overall: Indicated by public TCR beta signatures were CMV infection and matching HLA type. Regarding the study as a whole: Frequencies of public TCR beta families were cumulated, and this identified carriers of CMV plus the relevant HLA. It was HLA-C-restricted CMV-specific TCR beta clonotypes that dominated the response ex vivo.

The CDR3 loop spans 12 amino acids. V was cut by 1 base and J by 5 bases, with 5 bases left in between. Germline V CDR1 and CDR2: SQVTM, ANQGSEA. TCRdb independently ran MiXCR on the reads; one entry per CDR3 protein. The table records 200,000 to 300,000 distinct CDR3 sequences, approximately 10% of them present only once. J is TRBJ2-2 and V is TRBV29-1; D tentatively reads TRBD1 or TRBD2 (5 bases each). Sequencing was carried out using PBMCs. The sequence derives from a human donor in good health (CMV status not recorded). Some clones in this sample may be carry-over from other donors' samples. The CDR3 sequence is CSVEGGTGELFF. In DNA form, the CDR3 reads TGCAGCGTTGAAGGGGGGACCGGGGAGCTGTTTTTT.